Following are 3 T cell receptor beta chains from one sample sequenced in a study of Graves' ophthalmopathy and Graves' hyperthyroidism. RNA served as the template for amplifying TCR beta CDR3 regions. HTBI primers were employed in first-round RT-PCR, then a second-round multiplex PCR followed. One entry per CDR3 protein results from TCRdb running MiXCR on the multiplex PCR reads. The sample shows 900,000 to 1,200,000 distinct CDR3 sequences, less than 45% of them seen only once. What was sequenced was peripheral blood or thyroid tissue (not recorded which). Receptor source: an adult man with Graves' hyperthyroidism.

The rearrangement uses TRBV7-8 and TRBJ2-7, with 7 bases that match TRBD1. This CDR3 is 16 amino acids long. Trimming at V came to 7 bases and at J to 1 base, leaving 13 bases not matched to a gene. Germline V CDR1 and CDR2: SGHVS, FQNEAQ. DNA of the CDR3: TGTGCCAGCACCTCACCCCCGGGACAGCCATCCTACGAGCAGTACTTC. This gives the protein CASTSPPGQPSYEQYF.

At least ten counts were recorded for this clonotype. This sequence joins TRBV24-1 and TRBJ1-5, with 8 bases matching TRBD1. From germline, CDR1 is KGHDR and CDR2 SFDVKD. V dropped 2 bases and J dropped 3; count of bases not matched to a gene: 5. The length of the CDR3 is 16 residues. CDR3 region: CATSDSTGVVNQPQHF. CDR3 nucleotides: TGTGCCACCAGTGATTCGACAGGGGTTGTCAATCAGCCCCAGCATTTT.

This clonotype is a singleton in its sample. This chain links TRBV2 with TRBJ2-2, with a tentative D call TRBD1 (5 bases). Trimming removed 7 bases at V and 6 bases at J, with 9 bases between. Germline V lookup: CDR1 SNHLY, CDR2 FYNNEI. The CDR3 runs to 12 residues. CDR3 in DNA: TGTGCCAGCACAGGGTACCCCGGGGAGCTGTTTTTT. Its protein product is CASTGYPGELFF.